Presented here are 2 T cell receptor beta chains from one specimen sequenced in a study of CD8 T cells in Susac syndrome. The RNA input was about 0.5 to 1 ug, and it was reverse transcribed with random hexamers. MiXCR, applied by TCRdb to the immunoSEQ multiplex PCR reads, yields one record per CDR3 protein. The table shows 150,000 to 200,000 distinct CDR3 sequences, with around 95% occurring only once. The sequencing input was CD8+ T cells from PBMCs. The receptors were sampled from a human donor with multiple sclerosis.

The genes are TRBV12-3 or TRBV12-4 and TRBJ2-1; no firm D call. V was cut by 6 bases and J by 6 bases, with 12 bases left in between. The CDR3 runs to 13 residues. The CDR3 spells CASSSLLGNEQFF. CDR3 coding DNA: TGTGCCAGCAGCTCCCTTCTGGGCAATGAGCAGTTCTTC.

The chain is built from TRBV18 and TRBJ2-5; D unclear. Germline assignment: CDR1 KGHSH and CDR2 LQKENI. CDR3 length equals 13 residues. Trimming removed 0 bases at V and 4 bases at J, with 6 bases between. The CDR3 region is CASSPPPLETQYF. The CDR3 nucleotides are TGTGCCAGCTCACCACCTCCATTAGAGACCCAGTACTTC.